A single sample is the source of the 13 T cell receptor beta chains below, sequenced in a study of Ad26.COV2.S vaccination and SARS-CoV-2 variants. The assay was immunoSEQ multiplex PCR, and TCRdb's table has in-frame clones only and misses some. Here the sample spans 97,000 or so clones, less than 85% being singletons. This specimen consisted of peripheral blood, obtained after recovery from COVID-19. The receptors derive from a human donor who had recovered from COVID-19.

The V call is TRBV18, the J call TRBJ2-7; 7 nucleotides line up with TRBD2. V lost 0 bases to trimming and J lost 5 bases; unmatched junction nucleotides: 1. The CDR3 has 13 residues. Germline CDR1 reads KGHSH; CDR2 reads LQKENI. The chain's CDR3 is CASSPPSGNEQYF. In DNA form, the CDR3 reads TGTGCCAGCTCACCACCGAGCGGGAACGAGCAGTACTTC.

The gene calls are TRBV12-3 or TRBV12-4 and TRBJ2-5, with D maybe TRBD2 (6 bases). The V end was cut by 6 bases, the J end by 2 bases, with 10 bases between. This CDR3 has 13 residues. The CDR3 here is CASRRDSQETQYF. The CDR3 DNA sequence: TGTGCCAGCAGGCGGGACTCTCAAGAGACCCAGTACTTC.

The chain employs TRBV10-3 and TRBJ1-5, with no clear D. V lost 9 bases and J 4 bases, leaving 13 bases between the germline ends. This CDR3 is 13 amino acids long. In germline, CDR1 is ENHRY, CDR2 SYGVKD. The CDR3 here is CAMRVDENQPQHF. The CDR3 DNA follows: TGTGCCATGCGGGTCGACGAGAATCAGCCCCAGCATTTT.

The chain combines TRBV4-2 with TRBJ1-2; D gene ambiguous. This CDR3 is 14 amino acids long. The germline V and J ends were trimmed by 1 base and 1 base, with 7 bases remaining between them. CDR1 is LGHNA and CDR2 is YNFKEQ in the germline V gene. Here the CDR3 DNA reads TGTGCCAGCAGCCAAGGGAACTTTAACTATGGCTACACCTTC. Protein sequence: CASSQGNFNYGYTF.

The rearrangement links TRBV11-2 to TRBJ1-3; D is unresolved. Trimming shortened V by 3 bases and J by 1 base, and 7 bases separated the two germline ends. The CDR3 loop spans 14 amino acids. Germline V CDR1 and CDR2: SGHAT, FQNNGV. CDR3 sequence: CASSFARSGNTIYF. The CDR3 DNA follows: TGTGCCAGCAGCTTCGCGCGTTCTGGAAACACCATATATTTT. The whole variable domain, filled in from reference TRBV11-2 and TRBJ1-3, reads EAGVAQSPRYKIIEKRQSVAFWCNPISGHATLYWYQQILGQGPKLLIQFQNNGVVDDSQLPKDRFSAERLKGVDSTLKIQPAKLEDSAVYLCASSFARSGNTIYFGEGSWLTVV.

The rearrangement joins TRBV4-2 to TRBJ1-5; weak D call: TRBD1 (6 bases). V was clipped by 2 bases and J by 8 bases, with 16 bases between them. Germline CDR1 reads LGHNA; CDR2 reads YNFKEQ. CDR3 length equals 15 residues. CDR3 protein: CASSQQDRMGEPQHF. CDR3 nucleotides: TGTGCCAGCAGCCAACAAGACAGGATGGGAGAGCCCCAGCATTTT.

The chain employs TRBV5-1 and TRBJ1-5; possibly TRBD1 for D (5 bases). There are 13 residues in the CDR3. Per germline, CDR1 SGHRS and CDR2 YFSETQ. V lost 2 bases, J lost 9 bases, and 12 bases lay in between. The CDR3 loop is CASSLEGKWPQHF. The CDR3 nucleotides read TGCGCCAGCAGCTTAGAGGGGAAGTGGCCCCAGCATTTT.

The chain has TRBV5-1 and TRBJ2-3; D might be TRBD2 (6 bases). The V gene lost 4 bases and the J gene lost 0 bases, with 15 bases spanning the gap. This CDR3 region has 16 residues. Germline V CDR1 and CDR2: SGHRS, YFSETQ. The CDR3 protein is CASSEGLLTSTDTQYF. The DNA of the CDR3 is TGCGCCAGCAGCGAGGGACTCCTAACTAGCACAGATACGCAGTATTTT.

The V gene is TRBV6-4, the J gene TRBJ2-3; D might be TRBD1 or TRBD2, each matching 6 bases. V was cut by 0 bases and J by 3 bases, with 10 bases left in between. Looked up from germline, CDR1 is MRHNA and CDR2 is SNTAGT. The CDR3 totals 15 residues. Written as DNA, the CDR3 is TGTGCCAGCAGTGACTCAGGAGGGGGGACAGATACGCAGTATTTT. This sequence encodes CASSDSGGGTDTQYF.

This clone has more than one count but fewer than ten. The genes are TRBV19 and TRBJ1-2; D remains unclear. Trimming pared 0 bases from V and 6 bases from J, leaving 11 bases between. Germline V gene data show CDR1 as LNHDA and CDR2 as SQIVND (reference sequence). This CDR3 is 14 amino acids long. This chain's CDR3 is CASSIEESYDGYTF. Written as DNA, the CDR3 is TGTGCCAGTAGTATAGAAGAATCCTACGATGGCTACACCTTC.

This clone was observed a handful of times. V is TRBV2 and J is TRBJ1-1; 7 bases are a match to TRBD1. There are 14 residues in the CDR3. Germline V lookup: CDR1 SNHLY, CDR2 FYNNEI. V was clipped by 5 bases and J by 4 bases; unmatched bases: 7. In DNA form, the CDR3 reads TGTGCCAGCAGTAGACAGGGTGGTATCACTGAAGCTTTCTTT. Residues: CASSRQGGITEAFF.

This clone has more than one count but fewer than ten. The chain joins TRBV25-1 to TRBJ1-2, with D possibly matching TRBD1 (5 bases). Trimming removed 8 bases from V and 7 bases from J, with 14 bases in between. The CDR3 contains 12 residues. CDR1 and CDR2 (germline): MGHDK, SYGVNS. CDR3 protein: CASLPGAFGYTF. The CDR3 DNA is TGTGCCAGCTTACCTGGGGCATTTGGCTACACCTTC.

The CDR3 sequence: CASSLLETQYF. In nucleotides, the CDR3 is TGTGCCAGCAGTTTGTTAGAGACCCAGTACTTC. V gene TRBV28 combines with J gene TRBJ2-5; D remains unclear. There are 11 residues in the CDR3. Germline CDR1 is MDHEN and CDR2 is SYDVKM. V was cut by 3 bases and J by 4 bases, with 3 bases left in between.